This record looks at one T cell receptor beta chain sequence and its context. Its target is not known. The data were taken from a study of cytomegalovirus exposure and HLA in healthy donors. Findings and limits, study-wide: In all likelihood, a cluster of highly shared sequence variants was a sequencing artifact.

The CDR3 length is 16 residues. Germline assignment: CDR1 SGHTS and CDR2 YDEGEE. Trimming took 4 bases from V and 7 from J; bases not matched to a gene: 15. Primers for the PCR totalled 60 Vbeta and 13 Jbeta. Study processing details: Unique TCR beta chains totaled around 86 million in a later count, with approximately 11 million of them shared. Using immunoSEQ multiplex PCR, the repertoire was profiled, and TCRdb retains in-frame clones only, with some absent. The DNA was the basis for D and trimming; V, J and clone size are from that table. The table records approximately 150,000 clones, 81% of them present only once.

The sample consisted of PBMCs. The chain employs TRBV5-8 and TRBJ1-1, with 8 bases lining up with TRBD1. The TCR sequence derives from a woman between 45 and 60 years old in good health and CMV-seronegative. The DNA for the CDR3 is TGTGCCAGCAGCCAGACGGGCAGGGGGCGCGTAGGTGAAGCTTTCTTT. This gives the protein CASSQTGRGRVGEAFF.